Detailed here is one T cell receptor beta chain. Its cognate antigen is unknown. This entry belongs to a study of shared clonotypes between healthy human individuals. Findings and limits, study-wide: Naive subsets tended to show greater estimated richness than memory subsets. Only blood was sampled; tissue repertoires likely differ.

Donors comprised healthy HIV-negative adults lacking recent acute infections or vaccinations. Some 29,000 T cell genomes (about 0.2 ug DNA) went into each sorted-subset replicate. Data came from immunoSEQ multiplex PCR; TCRdb stores just in-frame clones and leaves some out. Among approximately 2.5 million clones, roughly 93% were seen once, and the ten largest hold roughly 0.39%. CDR1 is SGHRS and CDR2 is YFSETQ in the germline V gene. The CDR3 has 14 residues. V was pared by 3 bases and J by 5 bases, with 12 bases between. The rearrangement links TRBV5-1 to TRBJ1-5, with D possibly matching TRBD1 (5 bases). The TCR originated in a man aged 18 to 29 in good health. Some clones in this sample may be carry-over from other donors' samples. The source material was naive CD4+ T cells from PBMCs. Subset here: CD45RA+ positively selected. The CDR3 region is CASSSIGGDQPQHF. For the CDR3, the DNA is TGCGCCAGCAGCTCGATCGGAGGGGATCAGCCCCAGCATTTT.